The clone carrying this TCR beta chain showed up just once. What it binds is unknown. This sample is drawn from a study of OX40 agonist ivuxolimab in advanced cancers. Study-wide results and limits: Antigen specificity of clonally expanded peripheral T cells was not established.

Using immunoSEQ multiplex PCR, the repertoire was profiled, and TCRdb retains in-frame clones only, with some absent. The table records roughly 38,000 clones, approximately 82% of them present only once. CDR1 is SGDLS, CDR2 YYNGEE, per germline. The CDR3 consists of 17 residues. V lost 3 bases and J 1 base, leaving 14 bases between the germline ends. The chain couples TRBV9 to TRBJ2-6, with D perhaps matching TRBD2 (6 bases). The starting material was CD4+ or CD8+ T cells sorted from blood, obtained in a trial of the OX40 agonist ivuxolimab. The TCR was taken from an adult with an advanced solid tumor such as melanoma, head and neck, liver or kidney cancer. The CDR3 DNA follows: TGTGCCAGCAGCGCCCAAAATGGGAGGTCTGGGGCCAACGTCCTGACTTTC. Amino acids: CASSAQNGRSGANVLTF.